This T cell receptor (beta chain) was identified during a study of T cells in Graves' hyperthyroidism and ophthalmopathy. This clonotype was observed a few times. Its target is not known. Study-wide findings and caveats: Most thyroid-expanded clonotypes above 0.001 were also found in blood.

On the basis of clinical symptoms, serum thyroxine and TRAb, thyroid ultrasound and orbital computed tomography, diagnoses were made. The authors took PBMCs from 9.5 to 10 ml fresh peripheral blood. Regions amplified from RNA transcripts were the TCR beta CDR3 regions. An initial round of RT-PCR targeting the TCR CDR3 relied on the HTBI primer set. One entry per CDR3 protein results from TCRdb running MiXCR on the multiplex PCR reads. The table has 350,000 or so distinct CDR3 sequences, approximately 17% seen once. The CDR3 spans 16 residues. After removal of 5 bases from V and 3 bases from J, the junction contained 11 bases not matched to a gene. The V gene's germline CDR1 is SGHDN and CDR2 FVKESK.

This TCR derives from a woman aged 25 to 39 with Graves' hyperthyroidism that later progressed to Graves' ophthalmopathy. V gene TRBV14 combines with J gene TRBJ2-7, with 9 nucleotides matching TRBD1. Sequencing was carried out using blood. The CDR3 bases are TGTGCCAGCAGCACATCCCGGGACAGGGAATACTACGAGCAGTACTTC. Translating gives CASSTSRDREYYEQYF.